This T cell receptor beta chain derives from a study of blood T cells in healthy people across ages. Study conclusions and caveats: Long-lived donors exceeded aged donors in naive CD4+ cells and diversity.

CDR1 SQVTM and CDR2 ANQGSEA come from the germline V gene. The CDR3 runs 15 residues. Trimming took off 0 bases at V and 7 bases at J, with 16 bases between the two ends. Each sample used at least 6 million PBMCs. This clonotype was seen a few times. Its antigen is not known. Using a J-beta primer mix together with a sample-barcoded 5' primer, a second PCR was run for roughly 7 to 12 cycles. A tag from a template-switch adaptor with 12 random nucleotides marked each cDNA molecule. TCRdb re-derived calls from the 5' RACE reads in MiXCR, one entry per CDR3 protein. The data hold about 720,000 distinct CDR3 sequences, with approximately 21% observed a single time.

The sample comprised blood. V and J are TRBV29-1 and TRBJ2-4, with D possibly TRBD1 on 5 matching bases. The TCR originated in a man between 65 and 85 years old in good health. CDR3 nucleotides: TGCAGCGTTGAAGATCAAGGGGCTAGTGGGAACATTCAGTACTTC. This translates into CSVEDQGASGNIQYF.